This T cell receptor (beta chain) was captured in a study of shared clonotypes between healthy human individuals (dated by TCRdb to about 2020). As for the study more broadly: Three men and a couple of women, aged 18 to 49 years, made up the cohort. Per donor, three plates each were used for CD4 naive and CD4 memory, two for CD8 naive, and one for CD8 memory. The study deeply sequenced blood TCR repertoires of about 5 healthy adults to estimate repertoire size and the extent of clonotype sharing between individuals. To increase sequencing depth and limit assay-specific biases, TCR repertoire library preparation and sequencing were carried out by different laboratories using diverse techniques. Between about 0.8 and 9 billion PBMCs per donor were obtained by leukapheresis. Study-wide conclusions, independent of this receptor: Based on pairwise subsampling, the degree of clonotype sharing among donors was expected to be affected by sequencing depth. Larger estimated clonotype richness was generally found for naive subsets than for memory subsets. The small number of donors limited the genetic and exposure-history diversity represented. Around 5.4% of naive CD4, approximately 3.7% of naive CD8, about 2.1% of memory CD4, and 0.35% to 0.4% of memory CD8 clonotypes were shared across several donors. Even with the large sequencing depth, rarefaction of the sorted-subset datasets indicated that sequencing was incomplete. Sampling was limited to blood, and TCR repertoires in tissue likely differ from TCR repertoires in blood. Compared with non-shared clonotypes, the clonotypes found in all four sorted-subset donors had higher generation probabilities.

The germline V gene gives CDR1 as SQVTM and CDR2 as ANQGSEA. V is shortened by 3 bases, J by 6 bases, and the region joining them spans 8 bases. Taken from cysteine to phenylalanine, the CDR3 has 11 residues. Solely the CDR3 DNA is kept, with 33 bases framed from the first base. CD8 naive samples were obtained by positive selection for CCR7 among CD45RO-negative cells, yielding a CD45RA+CCR7+ population from which TemRA cells were excluded. Healthy HIV-negative adults with no recently reported acute infections or vaccinations were included as donors. All donors were Caucasian adults living in Nashville, Tennessee, USA. Blood was collected by leukapheresis, and PBMCs were isolated by Ficoll-Histopaque density gradient centrifugation and then cryopreserved in liquid nitrogen vapor phase. Analytical flow cytometry was used to check the purity and quantity of each magnetically sorted T cell population. Genomic DNA was isolated from each sorted fraction and quantified by UV absorbance on a Nanodrop 2000c.

Using the deep immunoSEQ assay, multiplex PCR amplified TCR CDR3 regions from genomic DNA. Extracted genomic DNA from each cell subset was spread evenly across all wells of several immunoSEQ 96-well plates, with each plate serving as a replicate. For sorted subsets, 200 to 250 ng of genomic DNA, equivalent to some 30,000 T cell genomes, went into each replicate PCR. Purified libraries were quantified with a Qubit 3.0 fluorometer, sized on a Bioanalyzer 2100, and re-quantified with the KAPA Library Quantification kit. Each immunoSEQ 96-well plate was sequenced on its own single-read 150-cycle Illumina NextSeq 550 flow cell. In the paper's pipeline: Because the immunoSEQ output included only junctional sequences and no quality scores, the filtering could not be the same as the filtering used for full-length reads. To assign V/J genes and CDR3, sequences were annotated against IMGT germline references using PyIR, a Python wrapper for IgBLAST v1.9. Reads were filtered out if the reads had weak V/J assignments (E-value above 1e-6), no CDR3, stop codons, out-of-frame junctions, or ambiguous translated residues. V3J clonotypes were defined as sequences sharing the same inferred V gene, J gene, and CDR3 amino acid sequence. Percentage overlap between repertoires was calculated by dividing the number of shared unique clonotypes by the size of the smaller repertoire. Richness of each repertoire was evaluated using RTK rarefaction, the Chao1 estimator, and Recon v2.1 estimates of unobserved clonotypes. For all TCRbeta clonotypes obtained by the gDNA method from several donors, generation probabilities were computed with OLGA. Imported from immuneACCESS, the table was reduced by TCRdb to in-frame sequences with V and J called. These copies leave out some clones; in studies compared against another copy, an unresolved V gene accounts for under half, and the cause of the remainder is not known. V and J calls and clone size come straight from that table; D and trimming were deduced from the DNA. Recorded for this sample are about 2.2 million clones; around 95% of them occurred a single time. The ten largest make up more than 1.5% of the sample.

A word on this clone: Its antigen is still unknown. Base quality data are lacking; no much larger clone is found one base away.

The chain is assembled from TRBV29-1 and TRBJ2-5, with the D segment identity uncertain. What was sequenced was naive CD8+ T cells from PBMCs. The meaning of the sample's cell subset or site label: CD45RA+CCR7+. This receptor was taken from a man between 18 and 35 years old in good health. Some clones in this sample may be carry-over from other donors' samples. The CDR3: CSVEGGKTQYF. DNA sequence: TGCAGCGTTGAGGGTGGGAAGACCCAGTACTTC. The variable domain in full, with residues beyond the CDR3 obtained from the reference TRBV29-1 and TRBJ2-5 genes, is SAVISQKPSRDICQRGTSLTIQCQVDSQVTMMFWYRQQPGQSLTLIATANQGSEATYESGFVIDKFPISRPNLTFSTLTVSNMSPEDSSIYLCSVEGGKTQYFGPGTRLLVL.